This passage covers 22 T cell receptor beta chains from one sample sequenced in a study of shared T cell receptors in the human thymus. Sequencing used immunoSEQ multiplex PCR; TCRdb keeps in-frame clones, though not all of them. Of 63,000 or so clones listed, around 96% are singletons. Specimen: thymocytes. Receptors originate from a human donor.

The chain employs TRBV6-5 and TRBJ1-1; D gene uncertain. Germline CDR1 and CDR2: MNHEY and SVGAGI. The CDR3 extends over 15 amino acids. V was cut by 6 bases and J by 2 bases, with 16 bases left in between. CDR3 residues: CASSPRRYVNTEAFF. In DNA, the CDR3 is TGTGCCAGCAGCCCCCGCCGGTACGTCAACACTGAAGCTTTCTTT.

This chain's CDR3 is CASSFRQTGGHGYTF. CDR3 nucleotides: TGCGCCAGCAGCTTTCGCCAAACAGGGGGCCATGGCTACACCTTC. The genes are TRBV5-1 and TRBJ1-2; 9 bases are shared with TRBD1. Looked up from germline, CDR1 is SGHRS and CDR2 is YFSETQ. This CDR3 contains 15 residues. J lost 6 bases, V lost 2 bases, and 8 bases had no gene match.

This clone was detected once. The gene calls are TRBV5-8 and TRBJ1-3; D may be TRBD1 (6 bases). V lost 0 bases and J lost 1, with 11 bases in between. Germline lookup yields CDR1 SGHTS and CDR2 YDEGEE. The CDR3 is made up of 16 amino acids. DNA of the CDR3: TGTGCCAGCAGCTTGGGGGACACCAGATCTGGAAACACCATATATTTT. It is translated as CASSLGDTRSGNTIYF.

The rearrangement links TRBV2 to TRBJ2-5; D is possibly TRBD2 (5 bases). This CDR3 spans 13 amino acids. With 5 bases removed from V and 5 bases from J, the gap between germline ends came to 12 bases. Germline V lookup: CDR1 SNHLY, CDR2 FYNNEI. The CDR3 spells CASSPSERETQYF. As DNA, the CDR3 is TGTGCCAGCAGTCCCAGTGAGCGGGAGACCCAGTACTTC. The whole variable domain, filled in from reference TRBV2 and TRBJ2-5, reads EPEVTQTPSHQVTQMGQEVILRCVPISNHLYFYWYRQILGQKVEFLVSFYNNEISEKSEIFDDQFSVERPDGSNFTLKIRSTKLEDSAMYFCASSPSERETQYFGPGTRLLVL.

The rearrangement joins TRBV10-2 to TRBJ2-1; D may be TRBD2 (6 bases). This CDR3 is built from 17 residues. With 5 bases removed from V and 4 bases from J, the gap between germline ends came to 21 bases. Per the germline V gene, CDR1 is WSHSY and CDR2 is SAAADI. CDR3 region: CASSHRVGVEGYNEQFF. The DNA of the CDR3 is TGCGCCAGCAGTCACCGGGTCGGGGTGGAGGGTTACAATGAGCAGTTCTTC.

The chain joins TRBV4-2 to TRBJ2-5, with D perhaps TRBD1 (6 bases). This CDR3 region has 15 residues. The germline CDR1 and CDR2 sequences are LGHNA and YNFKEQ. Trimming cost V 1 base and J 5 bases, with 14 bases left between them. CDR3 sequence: CASSQVAGAGETQYF. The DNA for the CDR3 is TGTGCCAGCAGCCAAGTCGCAGGGGCGGGCGAGACCCAGTACTTC.

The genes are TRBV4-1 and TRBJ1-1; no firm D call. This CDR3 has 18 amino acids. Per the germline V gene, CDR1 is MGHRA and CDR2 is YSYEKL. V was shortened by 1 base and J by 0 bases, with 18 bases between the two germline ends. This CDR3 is CASSQGHAHSLLNTEAFF. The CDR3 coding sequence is TGCGCCAGCAGCCAAGGCCATGCACACTCTTTGTTGAACACTGAAGCTTTCTTT.

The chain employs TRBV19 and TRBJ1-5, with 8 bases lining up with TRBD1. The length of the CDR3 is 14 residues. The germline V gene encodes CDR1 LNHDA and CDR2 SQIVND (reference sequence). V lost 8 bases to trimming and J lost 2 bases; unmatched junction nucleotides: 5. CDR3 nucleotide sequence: TGTGCCAGTGGACAGGGTTTTGGCAATCAGCCCCAGCATTTT. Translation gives CASGQGFGNQPQHF.

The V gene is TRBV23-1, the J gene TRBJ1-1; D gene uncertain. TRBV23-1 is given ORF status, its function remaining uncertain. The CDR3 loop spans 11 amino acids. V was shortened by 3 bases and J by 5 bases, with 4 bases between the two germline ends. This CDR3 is CASSQGTEAFF. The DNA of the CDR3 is TGCGCCAGCAGTCAGGGAACTGAAGCTTTCTTT.

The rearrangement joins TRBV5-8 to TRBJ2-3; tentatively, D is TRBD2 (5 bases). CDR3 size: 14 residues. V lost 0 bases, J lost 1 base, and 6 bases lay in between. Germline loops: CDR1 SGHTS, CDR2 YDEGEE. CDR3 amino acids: CASSLVEGTDTQYF. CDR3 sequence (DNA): TGTGCCAGCAGCTTGGTGGAGGGCACAGATACGCAGTATTTT.

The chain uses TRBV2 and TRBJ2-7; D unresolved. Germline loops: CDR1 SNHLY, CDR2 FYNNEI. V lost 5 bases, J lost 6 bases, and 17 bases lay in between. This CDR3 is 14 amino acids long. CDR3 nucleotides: TGTGCCAGCAGTCTCCGGACCCCCCCCCTCGAGCAGTACTTC. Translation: CASSLRTPPLEQYF.

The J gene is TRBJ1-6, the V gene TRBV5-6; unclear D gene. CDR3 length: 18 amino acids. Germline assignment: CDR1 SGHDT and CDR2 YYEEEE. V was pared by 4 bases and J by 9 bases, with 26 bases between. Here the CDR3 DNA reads TGTGCCAGCAGCCCGTATCTGCCGTACAGTTTCCCCGGTTCACCCCTCCACTTT. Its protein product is CASSPYLPYSFPGSPLHF.

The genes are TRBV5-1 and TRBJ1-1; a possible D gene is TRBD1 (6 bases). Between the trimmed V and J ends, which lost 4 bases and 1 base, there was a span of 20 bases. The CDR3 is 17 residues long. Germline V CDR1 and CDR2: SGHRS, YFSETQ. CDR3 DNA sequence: TGCGCCAGCAGCCCCAAAGGACGGACAGAGCGGAACACTGAAGCTTTCTTT. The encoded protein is CASSPKGRTERNTEAFF.

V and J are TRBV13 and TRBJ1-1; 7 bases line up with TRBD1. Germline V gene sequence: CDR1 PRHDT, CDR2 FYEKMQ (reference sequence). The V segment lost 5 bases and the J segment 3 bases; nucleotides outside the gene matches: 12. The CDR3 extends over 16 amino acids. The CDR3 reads CASSTPQGIWDTEAFF. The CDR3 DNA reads TGTGCCAGCAGCACCCCACAGGGGATTTGGGACACTGAAGCTTTCTTT.

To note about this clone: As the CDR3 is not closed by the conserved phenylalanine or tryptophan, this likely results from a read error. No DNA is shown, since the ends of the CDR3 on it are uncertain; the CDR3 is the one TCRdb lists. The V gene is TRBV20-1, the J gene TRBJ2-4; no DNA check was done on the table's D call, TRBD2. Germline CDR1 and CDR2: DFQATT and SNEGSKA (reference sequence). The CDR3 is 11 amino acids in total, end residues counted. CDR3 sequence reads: CSARQRGGPSS.

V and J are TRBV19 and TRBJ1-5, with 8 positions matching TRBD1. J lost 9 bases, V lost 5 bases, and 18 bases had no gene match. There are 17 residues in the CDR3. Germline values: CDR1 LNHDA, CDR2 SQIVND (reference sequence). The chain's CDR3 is CASSSGGPSFQIMPQHF. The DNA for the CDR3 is TGTGCCAGTAGTTCAGGGGGCCCTTCCTTTCAGATCATGCCCCAGCATTTT.

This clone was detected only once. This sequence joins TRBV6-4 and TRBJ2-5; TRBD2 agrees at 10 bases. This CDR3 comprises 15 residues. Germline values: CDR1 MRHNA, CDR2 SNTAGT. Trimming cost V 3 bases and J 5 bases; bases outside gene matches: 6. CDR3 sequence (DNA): TGTGCCAGCAGTGAAACTAGCGGGACTGGGGAGACCCAGTACTTC. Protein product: CASSETSGTGETQYF.

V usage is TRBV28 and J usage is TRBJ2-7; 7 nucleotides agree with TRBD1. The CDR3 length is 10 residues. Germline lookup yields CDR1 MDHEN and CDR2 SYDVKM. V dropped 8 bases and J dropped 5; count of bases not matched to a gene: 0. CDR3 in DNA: TGTGCCAGCGGGACAGACGAGCAGTACTTC. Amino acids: CASGTDEQYF.

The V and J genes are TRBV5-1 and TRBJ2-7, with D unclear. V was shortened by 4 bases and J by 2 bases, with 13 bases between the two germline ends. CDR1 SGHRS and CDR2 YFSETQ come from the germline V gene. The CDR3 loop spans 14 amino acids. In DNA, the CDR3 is TGCGCCAGCAGCGGGGAAATCCGAACCTACGAGCAGTACTTC. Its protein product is CASSGEIRTYEQYF. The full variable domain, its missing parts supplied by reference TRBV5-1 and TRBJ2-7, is KAGVTQTPRYLIKTRGQQVTLSCSPISGHRSVSWYQQTPGQGLQFLFEYFSETQRNKGNFPGRFSGRQFSNSRSEMNVSTLELGDSALYLCASSGEIRTYEQYFGPGTRLTVT.

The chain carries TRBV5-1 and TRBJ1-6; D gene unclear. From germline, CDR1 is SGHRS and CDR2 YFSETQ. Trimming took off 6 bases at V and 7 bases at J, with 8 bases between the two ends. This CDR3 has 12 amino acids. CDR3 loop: CASNGGNSPLHF. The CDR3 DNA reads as TGCGCCAGCAACGGTGGAAATTCACCCCTCCACTTT. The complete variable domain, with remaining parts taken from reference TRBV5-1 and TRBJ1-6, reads KAGVTQTPRYLIKTRGQQVTLSCSPISGHRSVSWYQQTPGQGLQFLFEYFSETQRNKGNFPGRFSGRQFSNSRSEMNVSTLELGDSALYLCASNGGNSPLHFGNGTRLTVT.

The CDR3 protein is CASSPAQGDYGYTF. The DNA for the CDR3 is TGTGCCAGCAGCCCAGCACAGGGGGACTATGGCTACACCTTC. The gene calls are TRBV9 and TRBJ1-2; TRBD1 matches at 8 bases. With 4 bases clipped from V and 3 bases from J, the junction kept 5 bases outside the gene matches. CDR3 length: 14 residues. The germline V gene encodes CDR1 SGDLS and CDR2 YYNGEE. The variable domain in full, completed from reference TRBV9 and TRBJ1-2, reads DSGVTQTPKHLITATGQRVTLRCSPRSGDLSVYWYQQSLDQGLQFLIQYYNGEERAKGNILERFSAQQFPDLHSELNLSSLELGDSALYFCASSPAQGDYGYTFGSGTRLTVV.

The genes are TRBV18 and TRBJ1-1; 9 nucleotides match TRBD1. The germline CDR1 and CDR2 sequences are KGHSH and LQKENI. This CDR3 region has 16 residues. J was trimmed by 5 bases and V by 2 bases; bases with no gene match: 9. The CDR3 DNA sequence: TGTGCCAGCTCACCATTAGGGACAGGGTGGAAAACTGAAGCTTTCTTT. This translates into CASSPLGTGWKTEAFF.